The present T cell receptor (beta chain) was sequenced within a study of T cells in localized non-small cell lung cancer. From germline, CDR1 is MNHEY and CDR2 SMNVEV (reference sequence). Germline trimming cut 0 bases from V and 7 bases from J; bases unmatched to any gene: 11. CDR3 size: 18 residues. TCRdb keeps only in-frame clones here, not all; method: immunoSEQ multiplex PCR. The table records about 26,000 clones, about nine tenths of them present only once. The source of this sequence is a female donor older than 55 with stage II squamous cell lung carcinoma. The material was peripheral blood, obtained before any cancer treatment. The chain uses TRBV27 and TRBJ2-3; 12 bases are a match to TRBD1. In nucleotides, the CDR3 is TGTGCCAGCAGTTTATCGGGCCCAGGGACAGGGGGCGCATATACGCAGTATTTT. As protein: CASSLSGPGTGGAYTQYF.